This T cell receptor beta chain stems from a study of cytomegalovirus exposure and HLA in healthy donors. In the study overall: Previous work identified some 120 million unique TCR beta sequences from 200 million or so T cells.

This clone was counted once. Its antigen is not known. V lost 0 bases, J lost 12 bases, and 9 bases lay in between. CDR3 size: 12 residues. CDR1 and CDR2 from the germline V gene are GTSNPN and SVGIG (reference sequence). Study-level results: TCR beta chain V- and J-gene trimming was linked, in a later analysis, to a missense variant in DCLRE1C. Among the sequence variants, a highly shared cluster was likely an artifact of sequencing. Productive status was seen about 90% or about 30% of the time for most TCR beta V segments in an earlier analysis.

Primers included in the PCR were 60 Vbeta and 13 Jbeta primers. Produced via immunoSEQ multiplex PCR; TCRdb's table is partial and in-frame only. The sample includes 230,000 or so clones, 80% to 95% of them seen just once. This receptor was identified in a girl between 2 and 10 years old in good health and CMV-seronegative. V usage is TRBV30 and J usage is TRBJ1-6; D is unclear. The sequenced sample was PBMCs. In DNA form, the CDR3 reads TGTGCCTGGAGTGTACTCCCCTTACCCCTCCACTTT. Protein: CAWSVLPLPLHF.